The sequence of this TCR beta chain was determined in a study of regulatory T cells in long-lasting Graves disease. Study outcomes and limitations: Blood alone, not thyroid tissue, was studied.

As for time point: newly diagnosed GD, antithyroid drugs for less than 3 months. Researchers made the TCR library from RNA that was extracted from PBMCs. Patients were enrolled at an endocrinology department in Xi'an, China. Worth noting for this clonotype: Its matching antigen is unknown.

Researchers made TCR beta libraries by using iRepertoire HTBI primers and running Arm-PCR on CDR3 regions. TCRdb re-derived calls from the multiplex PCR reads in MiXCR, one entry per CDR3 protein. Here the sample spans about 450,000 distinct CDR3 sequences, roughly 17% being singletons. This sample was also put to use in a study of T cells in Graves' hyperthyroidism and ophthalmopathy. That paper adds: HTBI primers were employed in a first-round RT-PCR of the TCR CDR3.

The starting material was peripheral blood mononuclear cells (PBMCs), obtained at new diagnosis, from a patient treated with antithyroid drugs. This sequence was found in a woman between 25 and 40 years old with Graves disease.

DNA for the CDR3: TGTGCCAGCAGCGTTAGCGGGAGGGACTACAATGAGCAGTTCTTC. Its protein is CASSVSGRDYNEQFF. The chain uses TRBV9 and TRBJ2-1, with TRBD2 identical over 11 bases. The CDR3 length is 15 residues. Trimming at V came to 2 bases and at J to 3 bases, leaving 1 base not matched to a gene. Germline CDR1 reads SGDLS; CDR2 reads YYNGEE.